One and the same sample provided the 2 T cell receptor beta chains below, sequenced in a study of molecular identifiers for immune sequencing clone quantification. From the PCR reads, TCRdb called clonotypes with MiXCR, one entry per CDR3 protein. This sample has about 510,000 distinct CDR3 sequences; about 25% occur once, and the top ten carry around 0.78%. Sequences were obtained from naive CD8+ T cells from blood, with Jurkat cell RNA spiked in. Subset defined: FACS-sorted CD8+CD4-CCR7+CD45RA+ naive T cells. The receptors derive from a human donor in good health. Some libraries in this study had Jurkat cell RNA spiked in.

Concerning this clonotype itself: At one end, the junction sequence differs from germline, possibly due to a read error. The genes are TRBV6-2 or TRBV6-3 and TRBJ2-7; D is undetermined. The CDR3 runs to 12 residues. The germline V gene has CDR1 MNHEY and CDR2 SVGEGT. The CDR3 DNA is TGTGCCCGCAGCCCCCCCGGAAGGGAGCAGTACTTC. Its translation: CARSPPGREQYF.

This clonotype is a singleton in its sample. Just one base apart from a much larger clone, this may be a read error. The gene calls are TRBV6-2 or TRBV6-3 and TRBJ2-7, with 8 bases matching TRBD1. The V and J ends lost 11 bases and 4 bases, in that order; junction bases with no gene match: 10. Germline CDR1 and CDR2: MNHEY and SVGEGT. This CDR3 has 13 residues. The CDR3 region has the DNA TGTGCCCGCGCCCCGGGACAGGTTTACGAGCAGTACTTC. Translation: CARAPGQVYEQYF.